There are a few counts of the clone carrying this T cell receptor beta chain. What it recognizes is unknown. These data are taken from a study of T cells after yellow fever vaccination. At the level of the study: Low-cell-number fractions were prepared with SMART-Seq v4 Ultra Low Input.

TCRdb used MiXCR to reprocess the 5' RACE reads, holding one entry per CDR3 protein. The table includes 100,000 to 150,000 distinct CDR3 sequences, roughly 9% detected once. Findings and limits, study-wide: Abundant bulk-derived clonotypes could contaminate FACS-sorted repertoires. Among all clonotypes, a small share was observed in both CD4 and CD8 compartments. Post-booster repertoires again held most primary-vaccination clones (roughly 95% CD4, about 90% CD8).

The source of this sequence is a man aged 18 to 35 who received the YFV17D yellow fever vaccine. The material sequenced was CD8+ T cells sorted from PBMCs, taken on the day of the yellow fever booster vaccination.

The CDR3 coding sequence is TGTGCCAGCTCCGTGGGGACAGCCAAAAACATTCAGTACTTC. This sequence encodes CASSVGTAKNIQYF. J is TRBJ2-4 and V is TRBV6-2 or TRBV6-3; either TRBD1 or TRBD2 may supply D (5 bases each). The CDR3 is 14 residues long. V lost 8 bases to trimming and J lost 0 bases, with 11 bases between them. Germline V gene sequence: CDR1 MNHEY, CDR2 SVGEGT.